A selection of T cell receptor beta chains follows, all from one sample in a study of multiple sclerosis patients with progressive multifocal leukoencephalopathy. Clones were read by immunoSEQ multiplex PCR, and TCRdb kept only the in-frame ones, dropping some. The repertoire includes tens of thousands of clones, about 90% of them detected once, and roughly 1.6% sits in the top ten. Source: PBMCs, taken from a patient treated with natalizumab. The source of these receptors is a human donor with multiple sclerosis. The CDR3 runs from the conserved cysteine through the conserved F or W. The D gene is left open where the match is weak. The size field is filled for only some rows; it gives once, few, many or a size class.

J gene: TRBJ1-2; V gene: TRBV2; D gene: .; CDR3 length: 14; clone size: .; CDR3 DNA: TGTGCCAGCAGTGCGCAGACAGGAAACTATGGCTACACCTTC; CDR3 protein: CASSAQTGNYGYTF
J gene: TRBJ2-3; V gene: TRBV5-1; D gene: TRBD2; CDR3 length: 14; clone size: .; CDR3 DNA: TGCGCCAGCAGCCTCGGACTAGTGGAAGATACGCAGTATTTT; CDR3 protein: CASSLGLVEDTQYF
J gene: TRBJ2-1; V gene: TRBV27; D gene: .; CDR3 length: 17; clone size: .; CDR3 DNA: TGTGCCAGCAGTTTACTGCCTAGCTCGTTATTCGACAATGAGCAGTTCTTC; CDR3 protein: CASSLLPSSLFDNEQFF
J gene: TRBJ2-1; V gene: TRBV29-1; D gene: TRBD2; CDR3 length: 16; clone size: .; CDR3 DNA: TGCAGCGTTGGGGGCGGACTAGCGGGAGTGCACAATGAGCAGTTCTTC; CDR3 protein: CSVGGGLAGVHNEQFF
J gene: TRBJ1-1; V gene: TRBV5-8; D gene: .; CDR3 length: 15; clone size: .; CDR3 DNA: TGTGCCAGCAGCTGGCGGGTCCCCGAGGCCGCTGAAGCTTTCTTT; CDR3 protein: CASSWRVPEAAEAFF
J gene: TRBJ2-7; V gene: TRBV7-2; D gene: .; CDR3 length: 14; clone size: .; CDR3 DNA: TGTGCCAGCAGCTGGGGATTCGGGACGTACGAGCAGTACTTC; CDR3 protein: CASSWGFGTYEQYF
J gene: TRBJ2-3; V gene: TRBV28; D gene: TRBD2; CDR3 length: 16; clone size: .; CDR3 DNA: TGTGCCAGCAGCTCCCCGGGTGCGGGAGCAGCAGATACGCAGTATTTT; CDR3 protein: CASSSPGAGAADTQYF
J gene: TRBJ2-3; V gene: TRBV5-1; D gene: .; CDR3 length: 16; clone size: .; CDR3 DNA: TGCGCCAGCAGCTCCGCGACAGGATTTTCCACAGATACGCAGTATTTT; CDR3 protein: CASSSATGFSTDTQYF
J gene: TRBJ2-7; V gene: TRBV21-1; D gene: .; CDR3 length: 14; clone size: .; CDR3 DNA: TGTGCCAGCAGCATCCGGGACGGGGGTAGCGAGCAGTACTTC; CDR3 protein: CASSIRDGGSEQYF
J gene: TRBJ2-1; V gene: TRBV27; D gene: TRBD2; CDR3 length: 16; clone size: .; CDR3 DNA: TGTGCCAGCAGTTTTGGGGGACTAGCGGATGTGGATGAGCAGTTCTTC; CDR3 protein: CASSFGGLADVDEQFF
J gene: TRBJ2-3; V gene: TRBV30; D gene: TRBD2; CDR3 length: 15; clone size: few; CDR3 DNA: TGTGCCTGGAGGGCGGCCGGGACTAGGATAGATACGCAGTATTTT; CDR3 protein: CAWRAAGTRIDTQYF
J gene: TRBJ1-1; V gene: TRBV5-1; D gene: .; CDR3 length: 14; clone size: .; CDR3 DNA: TGCGCCAGCAGCCCCCGGGGGGGGGACACTGAAGCTTTCTTT; CDR3 protein: CASSPRGGDTEAFF
J gene: TRBJ1-2; V gene: TRBV9; D gene: TRBD1; CDR3 length: 13; clone size: .; CDR3 DNA: TGTGCCAGCAGCGGAACAGGGGGCGATGGCTACACCTTC; CDR3 protein: CASSGTGGDGYTF
J gene: TRBJ1-1; V gene: TRBV14; D gene: .; CDR3 length: 15; clone size: few; CDR3 DNA: TGTGCCAGCAGCCAAGTAGCAGGGAGGAACACTGAAGCTTTCTTT; CDR3 protein: CASSQVAGRNTEAFF
J gene: TRBJ1-4; V gene: TRBV5-1; D gene: .; CDR3 length: 13; clone size: .; CDR3 DNA: TGCGCCAGCAGCTTGGCTCCGAATGAAAAACTGTTTTTT; CDR3 protein: CASSLAPNEKLFF
J gene: TRBJ2-7; V gene: TRBV10-2; D gene: .; CDR3 length: 10; clone size: .; CDR3 DNA: TGCGCCAGCGGAGGAGGCGAGCAGTACTTC; CDR3 protein: CASGGGEQYF
J gene: TRBJ2-7; V gene: TRBV29-1; D gene: TRBD1; CDR3 length: 14; clone size: .; CDR3 DNA: TGCAGCGTTGGAGAATGGACAGGGGGTTACGAGCAGTACTTC; CDR3 protein: CSVGEWTGGYEQYF
J gene: TRBJ2-2; V gene: TRBV28; D gene: TRBD1; CDR3 length: 14; clone size: .; CDR3 DNA: TGTGCCAGCAGTTTGACAGGGGGCTCCGGGGAGCTGTTTTTT; CDR3 protein: CASSLTGGSGELFF
J gene: TRBJ2-7; V gene: TRBV10-3; D gene: TRBD1; CDR3 length: 16; clone size: .; CDR3 DNA: TGTGCCATCAGTGAGTCCATGGACAGGGTAAACCACGAGCAGTACTTC; CDR3 protein: CAISESMDRVNHEQYF
J gene: TRBJ2-7; V gene: TRBV7-8; D gene: TRBD2; CDR3 length: 15; clone size: few; CDR3 DNA: TGTGCCAGCAGCACATTTAGCGGGAGAGGTTACGAGCAGTACTTC; CDR3 protein: CASSTFSGRGYEQYF
J gene: TRBJ1-4; V gene: TRBV11-2; D gene: .; CDR3 length: 16; clone size: .; CDR3 DNA: TGTGCCAGCAGCTTCCCCCCGGGGGTGGGTAATGAAAAACTGTTTTTT; CDR3 protein: CASSFPPGVGNEKLFF
J gene: TRBJ1-1; V gene: TRBV9; D gene: .; CDR3 length: 14; clone size: once; CDR3 DNA: TGTGCCAGCAGCTGGGGGGCTGTCAACACTGAAGCTTTCTTT; CDR3 protein: CASSWGAVNTEAFF
J gene: TRBJ1-5; V gene: TRBV7-2; D gene: .; CDR3 length: 15; clone size: .; CDR3 DNA: TGTGCCAGCAGCTTAAAAGGAGGTGGAAATCAGCCCCAGCATTTT; CDR3 protein: CASSLKGGGNQPQHF
J gene: TRBJ2-7; V gene: TRBV19; D gene: TRBD1; CDR3 length: 16; clone size: few; CDR3 DNA: TGTGCCAGTAGTATGCGTCTGGCAGGGGGAAACTACGAGCAGTACTTC; CDR3 protein: CASSMRLAGGNYEQYF
J gene: TRBJ1-1; V gene: TRBV6-1; D gene: TRBD1; CDR3 length: 13; clone size: .; CDR3 DNA: TGTGCCAGCAGCGGACAGGGGATCGCTGAAGCTTTCTTT; CDR3 protein: CASSGQGIAEAFF
J gene: TRBJ1-1; V gene: TRBV7-9; D gene: .; CDR3 length: 14; clone size: few; CDR3 DNA: TGTGCCAGCAGCTTAGGTGGGGGCTACACTGAAGCTTTCTTT; CDR3 protein: CASSLGGGYTEAFF